This TCR beta chain was documented in a study of cytomegalovirus exposure and HLA in healthy donors. Study results and caveats: A later look showed TCR association rates differing by HLA locus, highest for DRB1 and lowest for HLA-C.

The table lists this clone with a few counts. Antigen specificity is unknown. PCR was performed using 60 Vbeta and 13 Jbeta primers. The repertoire was sequenced with immunoSEQ multiplex PCR; TCRdb's copy has only in-frame clones and lacks some. The data contain roughly 100,000 clones, around 70% of them singletons. The V and J ends lost 3 bases and 4 bases, in that order; junction bases with no gene match: 12. The CDR3 has 18 residues. Germline V gene data show CDR1 as SGHTA and CDR2 as FQGNSA. This clonotype originated in a woman aged 45 to 65 in good health and CMV-seropositive. Sequencing was done on a sample of PBMCs. The rearrangement joins TRBV7-2 to TRBJ2-3; 11 bases are shared with TRBD2. The CDR3 bases are TGTGCCAGCAGCTTTCGGTCTAGCGGGAGGAGGGGGGCAGATACGCAGTATTTT. It codes for CASSFRSSGRRGADTQYF.